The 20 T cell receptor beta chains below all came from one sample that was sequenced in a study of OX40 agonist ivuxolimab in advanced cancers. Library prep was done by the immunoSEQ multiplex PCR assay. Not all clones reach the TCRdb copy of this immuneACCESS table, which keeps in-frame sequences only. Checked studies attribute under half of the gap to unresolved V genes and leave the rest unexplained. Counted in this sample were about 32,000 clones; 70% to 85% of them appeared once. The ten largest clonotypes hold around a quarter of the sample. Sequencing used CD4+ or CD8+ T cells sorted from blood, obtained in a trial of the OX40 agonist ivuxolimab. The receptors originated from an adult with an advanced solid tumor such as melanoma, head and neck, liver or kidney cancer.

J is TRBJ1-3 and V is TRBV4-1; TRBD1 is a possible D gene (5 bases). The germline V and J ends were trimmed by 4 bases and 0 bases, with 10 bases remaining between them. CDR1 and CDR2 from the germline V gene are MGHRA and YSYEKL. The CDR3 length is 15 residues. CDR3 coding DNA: TGCGCCAGCAGCCCTCGGACACACTCTGGAAACACCATATATTTT. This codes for CASSPRTHSGNTIYF.

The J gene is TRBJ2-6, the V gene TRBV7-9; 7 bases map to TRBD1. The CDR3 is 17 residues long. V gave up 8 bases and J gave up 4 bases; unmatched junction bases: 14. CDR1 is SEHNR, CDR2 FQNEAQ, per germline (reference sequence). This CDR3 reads CASGEGTDLFGANVLTF. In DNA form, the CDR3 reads TGTGCCAGCGGCGAAGGGACAGATCTTTTCGGGGCCAACGTCCTGACTTTC.

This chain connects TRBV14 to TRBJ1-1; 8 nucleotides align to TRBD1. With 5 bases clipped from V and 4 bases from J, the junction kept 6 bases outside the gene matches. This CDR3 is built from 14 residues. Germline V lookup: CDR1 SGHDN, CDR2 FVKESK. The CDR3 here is CASSKDRVFTEAFF. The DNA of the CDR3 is TGTGCCAGCAGCAAGGACAGGGTGTTCACTGAAGCTTTCTTT.

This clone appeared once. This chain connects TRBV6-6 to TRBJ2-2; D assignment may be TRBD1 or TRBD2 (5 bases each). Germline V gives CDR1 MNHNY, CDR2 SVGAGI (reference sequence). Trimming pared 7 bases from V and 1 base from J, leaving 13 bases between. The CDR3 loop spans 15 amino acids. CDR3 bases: TGTGCCAGCACGGGACCAGGACAGAACACCGGGGAGCTGTTTTTT. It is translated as CASTGPGQNTGELFF.

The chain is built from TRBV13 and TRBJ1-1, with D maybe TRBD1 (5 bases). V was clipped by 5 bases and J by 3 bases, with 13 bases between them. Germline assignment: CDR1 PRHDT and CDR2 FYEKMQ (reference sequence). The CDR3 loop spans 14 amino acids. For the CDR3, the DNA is TGTGCCAGCAGCGCCGACGGGGCCCACACTGAAGCTTTCTTT. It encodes CASSADGAHTEAFF.

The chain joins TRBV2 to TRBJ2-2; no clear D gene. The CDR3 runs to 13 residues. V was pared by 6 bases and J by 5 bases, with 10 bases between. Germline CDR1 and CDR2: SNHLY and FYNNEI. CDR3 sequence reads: CASSRVLTGELFF. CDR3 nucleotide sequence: TGTGCCAGCAGCCGGGTTTTGACCGGGGAGCTGTTTTTT.

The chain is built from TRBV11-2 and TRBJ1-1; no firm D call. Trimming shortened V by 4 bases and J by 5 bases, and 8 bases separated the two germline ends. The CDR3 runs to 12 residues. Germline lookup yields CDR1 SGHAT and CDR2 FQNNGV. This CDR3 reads CASSYGETEAFF. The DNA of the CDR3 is TGTGCCAGCAGCTACGGCGAAACTGAAGCTTTCTTT.

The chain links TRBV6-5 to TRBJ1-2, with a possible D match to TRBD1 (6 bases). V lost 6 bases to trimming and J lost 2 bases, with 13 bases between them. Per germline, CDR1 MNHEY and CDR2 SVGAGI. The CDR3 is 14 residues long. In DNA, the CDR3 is TGTGCCAGCAGCCCAGCCGGGACAAACTATGGCTACACCTTC. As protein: CASSPAGTNYGYTF.

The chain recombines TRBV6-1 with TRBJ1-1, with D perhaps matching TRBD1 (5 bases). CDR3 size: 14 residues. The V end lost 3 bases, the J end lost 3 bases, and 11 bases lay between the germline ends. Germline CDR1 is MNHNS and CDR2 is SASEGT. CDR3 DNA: TGTGCCAGCAGTGAGATCAGGGATTACACTGAAGCTTTCTTT. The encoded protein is CASSEIRDYTEAFF.

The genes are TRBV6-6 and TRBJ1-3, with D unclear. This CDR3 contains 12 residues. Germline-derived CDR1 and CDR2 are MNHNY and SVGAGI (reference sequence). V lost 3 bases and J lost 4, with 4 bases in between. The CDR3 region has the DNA TGTGCCAGCAGTTATATCGGAAACACCATATATTTT. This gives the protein CASSYIGNTIYF.

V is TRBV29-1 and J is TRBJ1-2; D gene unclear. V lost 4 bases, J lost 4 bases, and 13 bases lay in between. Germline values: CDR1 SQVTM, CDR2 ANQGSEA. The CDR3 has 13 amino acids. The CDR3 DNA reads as TGCAGCGTTGCTGAAGGGCAAACCTATGGCTACACCTTC. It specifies CSVAEGQTYGYTF.

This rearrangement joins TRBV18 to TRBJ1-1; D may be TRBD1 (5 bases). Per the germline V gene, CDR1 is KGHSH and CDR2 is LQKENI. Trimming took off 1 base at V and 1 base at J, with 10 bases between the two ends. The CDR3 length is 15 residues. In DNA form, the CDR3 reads TGTGCCAGCTCACCACGGAAACAGGCGAACACTGAAGCTTTCTTT. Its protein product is CASSPRKQANTEAFF.

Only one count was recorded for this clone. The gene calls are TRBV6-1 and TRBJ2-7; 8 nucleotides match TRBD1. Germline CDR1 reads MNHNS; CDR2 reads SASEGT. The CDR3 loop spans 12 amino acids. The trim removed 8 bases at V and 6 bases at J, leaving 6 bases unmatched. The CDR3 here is CASGDRLREQYV. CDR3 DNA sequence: TGTGCCAGCGGGGACAGGTTGCGCGAGCAGTACGTC.

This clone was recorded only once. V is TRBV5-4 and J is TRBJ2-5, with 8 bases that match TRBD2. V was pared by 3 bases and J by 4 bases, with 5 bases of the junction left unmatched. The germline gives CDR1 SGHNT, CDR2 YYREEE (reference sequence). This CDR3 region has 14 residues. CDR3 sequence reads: CASSSTSGSETQYF. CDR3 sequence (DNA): TGTGCCAGCAGCTCCACTAGCGGTTCAGAGACCCAGTACTTC.

The CDR3, as DNA: TGTGCCAGCAGCCAAGCTACTAGCTTGGAGACCCAGTACTTC. Amino acids: CASSQATSLETQYF. The chain recombines TRBV4-2 with TRBJ2-5; D is perhaps TRBD2 (6 bases). V was pared by 1 base and J by 5 bases, with 11 bases between. The length of the CDR3 is 14 residues. Germline V CDR1 and CDR2: LGHNA, YNFKEQ.

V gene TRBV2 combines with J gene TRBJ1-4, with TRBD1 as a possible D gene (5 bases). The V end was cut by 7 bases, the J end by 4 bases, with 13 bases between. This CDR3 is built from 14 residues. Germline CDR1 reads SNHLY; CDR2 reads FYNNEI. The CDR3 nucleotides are TGTGCCAGCATGAGGGACGTAAATAATGAAAAACTGTTTTTT. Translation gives CASMRDVNNEKLFF.

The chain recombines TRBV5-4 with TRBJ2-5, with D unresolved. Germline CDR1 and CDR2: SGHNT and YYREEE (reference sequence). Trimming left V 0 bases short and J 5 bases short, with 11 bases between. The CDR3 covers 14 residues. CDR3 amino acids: CASSLEVASETQYF. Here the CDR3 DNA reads TGTGCCAGCAGCTTGGAAGTAGCCTCGGAGACCCAGTACTTC.

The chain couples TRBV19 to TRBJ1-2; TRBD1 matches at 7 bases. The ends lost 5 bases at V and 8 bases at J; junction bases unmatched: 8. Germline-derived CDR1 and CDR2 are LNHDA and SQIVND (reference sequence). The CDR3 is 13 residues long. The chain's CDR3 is CASSDRQGWGYTF. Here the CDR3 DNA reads TGTGCCAGTAGTGATCGACAGGGCTGGGGCTACACCTTC.

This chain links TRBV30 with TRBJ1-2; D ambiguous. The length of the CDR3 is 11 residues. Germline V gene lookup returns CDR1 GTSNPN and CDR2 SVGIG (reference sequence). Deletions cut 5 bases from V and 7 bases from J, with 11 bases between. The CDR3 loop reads CAWDYSAGYTF. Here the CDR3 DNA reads TGTGCCTGGGATTACTCGGCTGGCTACACCTTC. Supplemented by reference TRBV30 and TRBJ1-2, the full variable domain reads SQTIHQWPATLVQPVGSPLSLECTVEGTSNPNLYWYRQAAGRGLQLLFYSVGIGQISSEVPQNLSASRPQDRQFILSSKKLLLSDSGFYLCAWDYSAGYTFGSGTRLTVV.

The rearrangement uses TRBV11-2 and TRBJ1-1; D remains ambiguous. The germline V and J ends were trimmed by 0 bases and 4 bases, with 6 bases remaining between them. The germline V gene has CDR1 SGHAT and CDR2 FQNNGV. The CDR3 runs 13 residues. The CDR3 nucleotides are TGTGCCAGCAGCTTAGATCGGACCACTGAAGCTTTCTTT. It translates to CASSLDRTTEAFF.